The 5 T cell receptor beta chains below all came from one sample that was sequenced in a study of cytomegalovirus exposure and HLA in healthy donors (dated by TCRdb to 2016 to 2017). The receptor library was made with the immunoSEQ multiplex PCR assay. For the multiplex PCR, a mixture combining 60 forward primers for TCR Vbeta segments and 13 reverse primers for TCR Jbeta segments was used. TCRdb obtained this table from immuneACCESS and retained in-frame rearrangements with V and J assigned. These tables miss some clones; where compared with another copy, unresolved V genes account for less than half of the shortfall, and the remainder is unexplained. This sample comprises approximately 140,000 clones, approximately 82% of them detected only once. Clones ranked in the top ten supply about 3% of the sample. The sequenced sample consisted of PBMCs. These receptors came from a middle-aged man in good health and CMV-seronegative.

The J gene is TRBJ2-7, the V gene TRBV7-6; 8 bases match TRBD2. V lost 1 base to trimming and J lost 2 bases; unmatched junction nucleotides: 10. The CDR3 has 17 amino acids. CDR1 and CDR2 (germline): SGHVS, FNYEAQ. The CDR3 DNA reads TGTGCCAGCAGCTTAGTCGGGGGGGGAGGTACAGCCTACGAGCAGTACTTC. Amino acid sequence: CASSLVGGGGTAYEQYF. Full variable domain (rest looked up from reference TRBV7-6 and TRBJ2-7): GAGVSQSPRYKVTKRGQDVALRCDPISGHVSLYWYRQALGQGPEFLTYFNYEAQQDKSGLPNDRFSAERPEGSISTLTIQRTEQRDSAMYRCASSLVGGGGTAYEQYFGPGTRLTVT.

The chain uses TRBV10-3 and TRBJ1-2; 12 bases match TRBD1. Per germline, CDR1 ENHRY and CDR2 SYGVKD. This CDR3 has 16 residues. V dropped 8 bases and J dropped 7; count of bases not matched to a gene: 14. Here the CDR3 DNA reads TGTGCCATCCCCTCGAGTTGGGACAGGGGGCAGAGTGGCTACACCTTC. Translating it yields CAIPSSWDRGQSGYTF.

This chain links TRBV4-1 with TRBJ1-3; no definite D call. From germline, CDR1 is MGHRA and CDR2 YSYEKL. V lost 5 bases to trimming and J lost 1 base, with 6 bases between them. This CDR3 region has 13 residues. The CDR3 loop reads CASSARSGNTIYF. CDR3 sequence (DNA): TGCGCCAGCAGCGCGAGGTCTGGAAACACCATATATTTT.

V and J are TRBV18 and TRBJ1-2; no clear D. CDR1 is KGHSH, CDR2 LQKENI, per germline. The CDR3 has 15 residues. The V and J ends lost 1 base and 0 bases respectively, with 9 bases between them. Here the CDR3 DNA reads TGTGCCAGCTCACCACTCCCAGGATCTAACTATGGCTACACCTTC. The encoded protein is CASSPLPGSNYGYTF.

V is TRBV5-1 and J is TRBJ2-1; D gene unclear. Germline V gene lookup returns CDR1 SGHRS and CDR2 YFSETQ. This CDR3 is built from 14 residues. The germline V and J ends were trimmed by 1 base and 7 bases, with 12 bases remaining between them. CDR3 amino acids: CASSLQGPGNEQFF. In DNA, the CDR3 is TGCGCCAGCAGCTTGCAAGGCCCCGGGAATGAGCAGTTCTTC. Complete variable domain (other parts from reference TRBV5-1 and TRBJ2-1): KAGVTQTPRYLIKTRGQQVTLSCSPISGHRSVSWYQQTPGQGLQFLFEYFSETQRNKGNFPGRFSGRQFSNSRSEMNVSTLELGDSALYLCASSLQGPGNEQFFGPGTRLTVL.